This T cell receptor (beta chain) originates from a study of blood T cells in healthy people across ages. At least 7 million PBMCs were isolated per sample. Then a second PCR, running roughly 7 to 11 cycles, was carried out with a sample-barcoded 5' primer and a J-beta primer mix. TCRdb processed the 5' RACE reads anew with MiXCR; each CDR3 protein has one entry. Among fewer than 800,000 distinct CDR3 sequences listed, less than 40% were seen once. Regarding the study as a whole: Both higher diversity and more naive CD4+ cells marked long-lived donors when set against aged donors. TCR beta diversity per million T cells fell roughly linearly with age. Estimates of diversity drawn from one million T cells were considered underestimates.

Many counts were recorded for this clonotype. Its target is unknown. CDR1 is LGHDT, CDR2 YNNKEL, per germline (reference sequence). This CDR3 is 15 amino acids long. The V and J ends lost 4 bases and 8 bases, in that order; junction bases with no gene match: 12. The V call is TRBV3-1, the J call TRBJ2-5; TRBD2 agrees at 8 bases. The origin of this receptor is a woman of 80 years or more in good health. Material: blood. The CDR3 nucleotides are TGTGCCAGCAGCCTTGCGGCGGGGGGCTCGCAAACCCAGTACTTC. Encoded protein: CASSLAAGGSQTQYF.